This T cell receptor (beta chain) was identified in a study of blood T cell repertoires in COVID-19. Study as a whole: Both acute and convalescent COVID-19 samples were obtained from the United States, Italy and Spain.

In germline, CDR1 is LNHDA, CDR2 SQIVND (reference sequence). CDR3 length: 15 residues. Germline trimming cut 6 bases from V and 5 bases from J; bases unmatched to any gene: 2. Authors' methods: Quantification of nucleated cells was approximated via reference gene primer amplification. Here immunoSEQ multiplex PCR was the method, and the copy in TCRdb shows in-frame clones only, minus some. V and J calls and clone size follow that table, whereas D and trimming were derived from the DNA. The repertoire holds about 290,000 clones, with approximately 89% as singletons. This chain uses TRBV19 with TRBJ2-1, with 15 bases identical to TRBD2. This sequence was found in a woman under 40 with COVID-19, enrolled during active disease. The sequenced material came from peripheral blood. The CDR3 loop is CASRGLAGGNNEQFF. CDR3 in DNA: TGTGCCAGTAGAGGACTAGCGGGGGGGAACAATGAGCAGTTCTTC.